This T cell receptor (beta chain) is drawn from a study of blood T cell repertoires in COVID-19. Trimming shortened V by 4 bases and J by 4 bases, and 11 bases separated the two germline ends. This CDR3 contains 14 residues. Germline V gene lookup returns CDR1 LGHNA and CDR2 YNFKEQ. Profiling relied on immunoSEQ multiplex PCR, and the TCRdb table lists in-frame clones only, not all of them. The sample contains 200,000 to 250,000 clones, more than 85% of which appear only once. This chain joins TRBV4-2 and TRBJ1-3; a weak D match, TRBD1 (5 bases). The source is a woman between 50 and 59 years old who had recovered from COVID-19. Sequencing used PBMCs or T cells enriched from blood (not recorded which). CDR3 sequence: CASSPGWRGNTIYF. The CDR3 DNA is TGTGCCAGCAGCCCAGGGTGGAGAGGAAACACCATATATTTT.